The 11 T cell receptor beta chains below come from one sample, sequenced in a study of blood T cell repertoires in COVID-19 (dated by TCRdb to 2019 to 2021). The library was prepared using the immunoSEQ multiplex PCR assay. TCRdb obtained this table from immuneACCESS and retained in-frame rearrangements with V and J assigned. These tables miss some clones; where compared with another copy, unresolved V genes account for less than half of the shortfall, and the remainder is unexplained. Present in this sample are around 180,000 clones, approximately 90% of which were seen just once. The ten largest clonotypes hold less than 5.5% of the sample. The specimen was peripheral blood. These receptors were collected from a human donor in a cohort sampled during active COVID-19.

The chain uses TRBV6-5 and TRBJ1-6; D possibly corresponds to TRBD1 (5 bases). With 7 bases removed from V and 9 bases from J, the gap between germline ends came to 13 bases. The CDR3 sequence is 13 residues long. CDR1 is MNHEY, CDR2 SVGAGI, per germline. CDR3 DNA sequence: TGTGCCAGCAACGCAGGGTCGGGTTCACCCCTCCACTTT. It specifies CASNAGSGSPLHF.

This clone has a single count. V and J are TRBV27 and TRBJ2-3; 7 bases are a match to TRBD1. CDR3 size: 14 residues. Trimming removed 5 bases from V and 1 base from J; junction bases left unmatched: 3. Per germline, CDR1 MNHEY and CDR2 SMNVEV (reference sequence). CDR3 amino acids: CASSRDRRTDTQYF. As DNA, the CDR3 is TGTGCCAGCAGTCGGGACAGACGCACAGATACGCAGTATTTT.

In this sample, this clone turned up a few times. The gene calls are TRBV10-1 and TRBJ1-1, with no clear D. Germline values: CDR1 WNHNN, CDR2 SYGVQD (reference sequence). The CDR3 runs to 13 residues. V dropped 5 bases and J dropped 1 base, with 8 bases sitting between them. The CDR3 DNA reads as TGCGCCAGCAGTCCCCCGGGGAACACTGAAGCTTTCTTT. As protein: CASSPPGNTEAFF.

The CDR3 spells CSARRGLEQFF. The CDR3, as DNA: TGCAGCGCGCGCAGGGGCCTCGAGCAGTTCTTC. The genes are TRBV29-1 and TRBJ2-1; D possibly corresponds to TRBD1 (6 bases). Trimming cost V 7 bases and J 10 bases, with 14 bases left between them. CDR1 is SQVTM and CDR2 is ANQGSEA in the germline V gene. The CDR3 is made up of 11 amino acids.

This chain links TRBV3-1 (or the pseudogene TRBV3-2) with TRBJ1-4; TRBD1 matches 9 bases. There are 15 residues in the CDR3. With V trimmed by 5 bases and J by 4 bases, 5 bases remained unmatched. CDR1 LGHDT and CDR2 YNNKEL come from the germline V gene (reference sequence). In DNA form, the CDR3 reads TGTGCCAGCAGCATTGGGACAGGGCATAATGAAAAACTGTTTTTT. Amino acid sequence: CASSIGTGHNEKLFF.

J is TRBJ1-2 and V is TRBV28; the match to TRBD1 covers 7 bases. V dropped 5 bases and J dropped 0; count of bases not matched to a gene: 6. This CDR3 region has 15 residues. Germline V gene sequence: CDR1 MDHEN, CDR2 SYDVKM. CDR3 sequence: CASSPHRGTNYGYTF. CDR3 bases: TGTGCCAGCAGTCCCCACAGGGGAACTAACTATGGCTACACCTTC.

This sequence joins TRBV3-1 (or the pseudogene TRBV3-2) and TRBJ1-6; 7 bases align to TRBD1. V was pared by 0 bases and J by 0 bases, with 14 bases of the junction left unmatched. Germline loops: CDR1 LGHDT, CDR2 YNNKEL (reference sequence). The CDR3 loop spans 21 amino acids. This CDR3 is CASSQDPQTGIMSSYNSPLHF. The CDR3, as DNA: TGTGCCAGCAGCCAAGATCCTCAGACAGGGATCATGAGCTCCTATAATTCACCCCTCCACTTT.

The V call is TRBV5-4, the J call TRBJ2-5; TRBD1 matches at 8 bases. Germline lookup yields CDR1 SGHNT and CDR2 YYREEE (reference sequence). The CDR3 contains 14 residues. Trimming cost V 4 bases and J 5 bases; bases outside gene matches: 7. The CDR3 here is CASSPPGGGETQYF. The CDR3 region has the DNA TGTGCCAGCAGCCCTCCAGGGGGCGGGGAGACCCAGTACTTC.

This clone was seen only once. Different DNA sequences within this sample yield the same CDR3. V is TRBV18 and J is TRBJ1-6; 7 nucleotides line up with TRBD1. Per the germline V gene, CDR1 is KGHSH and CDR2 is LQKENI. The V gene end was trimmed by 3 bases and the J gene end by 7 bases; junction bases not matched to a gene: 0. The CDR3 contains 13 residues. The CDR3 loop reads CASSPDRNSPLHF. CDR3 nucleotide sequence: TGTGCCAGCTCACCGGACAGGAATTCACCCCTCCACTTT.

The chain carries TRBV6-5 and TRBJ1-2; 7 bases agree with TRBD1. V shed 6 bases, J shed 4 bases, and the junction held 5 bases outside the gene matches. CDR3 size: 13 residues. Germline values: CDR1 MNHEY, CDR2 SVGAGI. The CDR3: CASRGGQSYGYTF. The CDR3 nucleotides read TGTGCCAGCAGGGGGGGACAGAGCTATGGCTACACCTTC.

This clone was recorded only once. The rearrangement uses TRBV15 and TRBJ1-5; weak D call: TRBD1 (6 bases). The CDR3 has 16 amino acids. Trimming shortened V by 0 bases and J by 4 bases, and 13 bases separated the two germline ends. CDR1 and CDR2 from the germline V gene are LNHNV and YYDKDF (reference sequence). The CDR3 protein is CATSRDLWDMNQPQHF. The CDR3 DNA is TGTGCCACCAGCAGAGATTTATGGGACATGAATCAGCCCCAGCATTTT.